This is a list of T cell receptor beta chains from one sample in a study of blood T cells in healthy people across ages. One entry per CDR3 protein results from TCRdb running MiXCR on the 5' RACE reads. Found here are around 1.5 million distinct CDR3 sequences, approximately 63% of them singletons; the top ten hold about 6.7%. Sample: blood. The receptors come from a man younger than 35 in good health. The CDR3 runs from the conserved cysteine through the conserved F or W. A D gene is named only where the DNA matches it firmly. Expanded clones are given a class, and other clones once, few, many or no size at all.

j_call,v_call,d_call,clone_size,cdr3_nt,cdr3_aa
TRBJ2-1,TRBV7-2,TRBD2,.,TGTGCCAGCAGCCAGGGACTAACGGACCACAACGAGCAGTTCTTC,CASSQGLTDHNEQFF
TRBJ2-2,TRBV6-6,.,once,TGTGCCAGCAGTTACGCCAGTGGCGGGGAGCTGTTTTTT,CASSYASGGELFF
TRBJ2-3,TRBV25-1,.,.,TGTGCCAGCAGTGGGGGGGGCAATCTGCAGTATTTT,CASSGGGNLQYF
TRBJ2-1,TRBV20-1,.,.,TGCAGTGGGGTTGATGAGCAGTTCTTC,CSGVDEQFF
TRBJ1-2,TRBV7-9,TRBD1,.,TGTGCCAGCGAGCCGGGACAGGTCTTCTCTAATGGCTACACCTTC,CASEPGQVFSNGYTF
TRBJ2-7,TRBV11-2,TRBD2,.,TGTGCCAGCAGCTTGGTCACTAGCGGGGGATCCTACGAGCAGTACTTC,CASSLVTSGGSYEQYF
TRBJ2-7,TRBV6-6,.,.,TGTGCCAGCAGTTACTCGGGGCAGGTCAATAACGAGCAGTACTTC,CASSYSGQVNNEQYF
TRBJ2-1,TRBV20-1,TRBD1,.,TGCAGTGCTAGTAACCCAGGGGGCTTCAATGAGCAGTTCTTC,CSASNPGGFNEQFF
TRBJ1-1,TRBV6-1,.,few,TGTGCCAGCAGTGACAGTTCCGGCGCTGAAGCTTTCTTT,CASSDSSGAEAFF
TRBJ2-4,TRBV4-2,.,.,TGTGCCAGCAGCCAGAGGGCAGTTTCCAAAAACATTCAGTACTTC,CASSQRAVSKNIQYF
TRBJ1-2,TRBV11-2,.,.,TGTGCCAGCAGCTCCGGGACAACCGGCTATGGTTACACCTTC,CASSSGTTGYGYTF